This T cell receptor (beta chain) was obtained from a study of blood T cells in healthy people across ages (dated by TCRdb to the mid-2010s). For the wider study: In model experiments, roughly one uniquely barcoded TCR beta cDNA molecule per two T cells was captured by template switching. Age-related changes in TCR beta repertoire diversity were measured in the study by deep sequencing normalized with unique cDNA molecular identifiers. Two additional independent replicas of 1 million unique cDNA reads from the same blood draw were analyzed for two donors (one aged 18 to 29 and one aged 80 or older). To avoid experimental bias, donors of different ages were spread randomly across the sequencing lanes. Donors were grouped into four age groups: young (average 16 years), middle-aged (39), aged (around 66) and long-lived (roughly 80). The study at large found these results: Estimates of total diversity based on one million sequenced T cells were regarded as lower bounds and as underestimates. Observed TCR beta diversity correlated strongly with the percentage of naive T cells measured by flow cytometry. Compared with the aged group, the long-lived group had more naive CD4+ T cells, fewer expanded clones and increased TCR diversity, suggesting age selection. Bulk unsorted PBMC profiling prevented conclusive comparison of naive and antigen-experienced compartments. Because donor CMV infection status was unknown, age-related changes in expanded clonotypes were potentially confounded. Observed TCR beta diversity per million T cells fell roughly linearly with age, and a significant reduction was already apparent by age roughly 40.

The CDR3, from cysteine to phenylalanine, totals 15 residues. The retained sequence is limited to the CDR3, 45 bases, with the frame set at the first base. The germline V gene specifies SGDLS as CDR1 and YYNGEE as CDR2. Trimming accounts for 4 bases at V and 7 bases at J, while the number of junction bases matched to no gene is 11. This clonotype occurred many times. Its binding antigen is unknown. Base qualities were left out, and no much larger clone turns up one base away. The receptor library was made with 5' RACE. Sequencing was performed on an Illumina HiSeq 2500. A second PCR of about 6 to 12 cycles was run with a J-beta primer mix and a sample-barcoded 5' primer. Each TCR beta cDNA molecule received a unique molecular identifier from a template-switch 5' adaptor carrying 12 random nucleotides. Each sample yielded at least 3 million CDR3-containing paired-end reads. The Mint cDNA synthesis kit, primed by a TRBC-specific oligonucleotide, was used to synthesize first-strand cDNA from all RNA. All cDNA was treated with uracil-DNA glycosylase and then went through a first 18-cycle PCR with the universal primers M1SS and BC2_uni_R. The authors' pipeline ran thus. Each sample was normalized by randomly selecting 1 million high-quality reads, each carrying a distinct molecular identifier. Instead of being binned into consensus sequences, reads with shared molecular identifiers were discarded. CDR3 identification, clonotype clustering and error correction used MiTCR with a Q25 quality threshold and the strictest error-elimination algorithm. A nonparametric unseen species model with Euler transformation was used to estimate lower-bound total TCR beta diversity. The public reads were run again by TCRdb, first through fastp at Q25 and then through MiXCR, and only productive beta chains were kept. Every CDR3 protein is listed once, alongside the most common genes and DNA of its rows. In this record, the V and J calls reflect TCRdb's handling and not the investigators' own analysis. For this sample the table gives around 1,700,000 distinct CDR3 sequences, of which approximately 30% were detected only once. 7.7% of the sample goes to the ten largest clones.

Systemically healthy Caucasian individuals from Russia, 35 to 50 in total and aged roughly 6 to 95 years, were included as donors. Each donor gave ten milliliters of peripheral blood, drawn into EDTA-treated Vacutainer tubes. Ficoll-Paque density-gradient centrifugation was used to isolate PBMCs, with at least 7 million obtained per sample. Total RNA, at least 6 micrograms per sample, was extracted from PBMCs with Trizol reagent. Naive CD45RAhigh/CD27high T cell percentages were measured by flow cytometry on a PBMC aliquot from every donor. The receptor's source is a woman younger than 45 in good health. Sequencing input: blood. The V and J segments used are TRBV9 and TRBJ2-1; 7 bases in the middle match TRBD1. The DNA is as follows: TGTGCCAGCAGCCTAAGGGGACAGACACCTAATGAGCAGTTCTTC. This sequence encodes CASSLRGQTPNEQFF.